Shown below are 5 T cell receptor beta chains from a single sample sequenced in a study of T cells in Graves' hyperthyroidism and ophthalmopathy. RNA transcripts gave rise to amplified TCR beta CDR3 regions. First-round RT-PCR targeting the TCR CDR3 was performed with the HTBI primer set. TCRdb processed the multiplex PCR reads anew with MiXCR; each CDR3 protein has one entry. The sample lists 550,000 to 800,000 distinct CDR3 sequences; 17% were seen once. Sequenced material: blood. The receptors originated from a man between 45 and 60 years old with Graves' hyperthyroidism.

This clonotype has at least ten counts. The chain links TRBV29-1 to TRBJ2-7; D might be TRBD1 or TRBD2, each matching 5 bases. Trimming took off 7 bases at V and 6 bases at J, with 13 bases between the two ends. In germline, CDR1 is SQVTM, CDR2 ANQGSEA. The CDR3 is 11 residues long. CDR3: CSGRTGGEQYF. CDR3 in DNA: TGCAGCGGACGTACAGGAGGCGAGCAGTACTTC.

A note on this clonotype: A much larger clone lies a single base off, so this may be a read error. V and J are TRBV30 and TRBJ1-2; possibly TRBD1 for D (6 bases). V lost 2 bases and J 5 bases, leaving 12 bases between the germline ends. Germline V gives CDR1 GTSNPN, CDR2 SVGIG (reference sequence). The CDR3 spans 13 residues. CDR3 loop: CAWSRGLSYGYTF. The CDR3, as DNA: TGTGCCTGGAGTCGGGGGCTGTCATATGGCTACACCTTC.

This clonotype has a handful of counts. The chain joins TRBV3-1 to TRBJ2-1, with 8 nucleotides matching TRBD2. The CDR3 contains 17 residues. V was pared by 0 bases and J by 7 bases, with 11 bases of the junction left unmatched. CDR1 and CDR2 from the germline V gene are LGHDT and YNNKEL (reference sequence). The CDR3 loop reads CASSQDQRVAGRNEQFF. Here the CDR3 DNA reads TGTGCCAGCAGCCAAGATCAACGAGTAGCGGGAAGAAATGAGCAGTTCTTC.

This clonotype was seen only a few times. The chain carries TRBV28 and TRBJ2-7; no reliable D call. Germline CDR1 MDHEN, CDR2 SYDVKM. The ends were cut back, 5 bases at V and 3 bases at J, with 8 bases in the middle. The CDR3 contains 12 residues. This CDR3 reads CASSPVFYEQYF. The CDR3 coding sequence is TGTGCCAGCAGTCCAGTATTCTACGAGCAGTACTTC.

The chain couples TRBV4-1 to TRBJ1-3; no clear D. Per germline, CDR1 MGHRA and CDR2 YSYEKL. The CDR3 totals 14 residues. V lost 2 bases and J 4 bases, leaving 9 bases between the germline ends. CDR3: CASSQRREGNTIYF. CDR3 in DNA: TGCGCCAGCAGCCAAAGAAGGGAGGGAAACACCATATATTTT.